One sample yielded the 3 T cell receptor beta chains listed below, sequenced in a study of shared clonotypes between healthy human individuals. Method: immunoSEQ multiplex PCR; TCRdb's copy keeps in-frame clones and lacks some. The sample lists 950,000 to 1,300,000 clones; around 75% were seen once. The specimen sequenced was memory CD4+ T cells sorted from blood. Subset given: CD45RA-negative fraction. These receptors were obtained from a man younger than 35 in good health.

The genes are TRBV2 and TRBJ2-7; D tentatively fits TRBD1 or TRBD2 (6 bases each). CDR3 size: 11 residues. The V and J ends lost 5 bases and 11 bases respectively, with 13 bases between them. Germline CDR1 and CDR2: SNHLY and FYNNEI. CDR3 loop: CASSRETGKYF. The DNA of the CDR3 is TGTGCCAGCAGTCGGGAGACAGGCAAGTACTTC.

In its sample, this clone was seen many times. The chain carries TRBV28 and TRBJ1-6; no clear D. V was cut by 3 bases and J by 5 bases, with 11 bases left in between. The CDR3 runs 15 residues. The germline CDR1 and CDR2 sequences are MDHEN and SYDVKM. The CDR3, as DNA: TGTGCCAGCAGTTTTTTGGACGGAAATAATTCACCCCTCCACTTT. Translated, it gives CASSFLDGNNSPLHF. Full variable domain (missing parts from reference TRBV28 and TRBJ1-6): DVKVTQSSRYLVKRTGEKVFLECVQDMDHENMFWYRQDPGLGLRLIYFSYDVKMKEKGDIPEGYSVSREKKERFSLILESASTNQTSMYLCASSFLDGNNSPLHFGNGTRLTVT.

This rearrangement joins TRBV5-1 to TRBJ2-7, with D possibly matching TRBD1 (6 bases). CDR3 length equals 15 residues. V shed 4 bases and J shed 3 bases, with 17 bases lying between them. Germline CDR1 and CDR2: SGHRS and YFSETQ. The CDR3 bases are TGCGCCAGCAGCCCCCGACGGACAGAAAACTACGAGCAGTACTTC. It specifies CASSPRRTENYEQYF.